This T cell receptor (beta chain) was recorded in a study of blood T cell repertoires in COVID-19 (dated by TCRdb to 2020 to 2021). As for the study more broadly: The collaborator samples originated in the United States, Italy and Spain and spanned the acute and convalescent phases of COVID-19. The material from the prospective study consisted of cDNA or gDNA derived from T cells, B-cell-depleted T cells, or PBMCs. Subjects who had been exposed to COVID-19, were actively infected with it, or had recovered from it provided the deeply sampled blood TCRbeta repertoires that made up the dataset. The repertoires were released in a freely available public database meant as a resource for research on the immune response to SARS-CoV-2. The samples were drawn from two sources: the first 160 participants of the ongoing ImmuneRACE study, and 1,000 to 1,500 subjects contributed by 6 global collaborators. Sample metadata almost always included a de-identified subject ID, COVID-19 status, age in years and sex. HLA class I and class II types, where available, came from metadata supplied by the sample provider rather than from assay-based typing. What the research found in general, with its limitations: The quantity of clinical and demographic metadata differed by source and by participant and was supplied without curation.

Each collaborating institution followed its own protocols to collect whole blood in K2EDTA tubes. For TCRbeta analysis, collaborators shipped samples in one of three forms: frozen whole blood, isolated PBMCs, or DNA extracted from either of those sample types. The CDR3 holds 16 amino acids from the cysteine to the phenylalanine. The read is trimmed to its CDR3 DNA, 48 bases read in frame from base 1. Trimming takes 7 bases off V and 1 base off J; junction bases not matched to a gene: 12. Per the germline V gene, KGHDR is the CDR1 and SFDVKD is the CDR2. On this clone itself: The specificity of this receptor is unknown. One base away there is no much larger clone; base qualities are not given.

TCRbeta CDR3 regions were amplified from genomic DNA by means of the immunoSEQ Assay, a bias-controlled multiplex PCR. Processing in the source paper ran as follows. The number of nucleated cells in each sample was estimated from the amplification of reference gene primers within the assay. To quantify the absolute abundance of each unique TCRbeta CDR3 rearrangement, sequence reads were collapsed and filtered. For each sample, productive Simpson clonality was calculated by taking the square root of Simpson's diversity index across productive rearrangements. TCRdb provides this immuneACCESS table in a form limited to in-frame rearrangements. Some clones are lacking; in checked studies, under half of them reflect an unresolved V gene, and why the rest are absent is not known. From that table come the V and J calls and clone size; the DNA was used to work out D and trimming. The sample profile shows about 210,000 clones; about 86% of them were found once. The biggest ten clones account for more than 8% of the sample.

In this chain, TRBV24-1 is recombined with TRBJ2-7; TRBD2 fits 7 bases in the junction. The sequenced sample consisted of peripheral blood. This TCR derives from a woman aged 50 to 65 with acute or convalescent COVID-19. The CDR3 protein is CATSPADGSGSYEQYF. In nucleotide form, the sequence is TGTGCCACCAGCCCGGCTGACGGTAGCGGGTCCTACGAGCAGTACTTC.